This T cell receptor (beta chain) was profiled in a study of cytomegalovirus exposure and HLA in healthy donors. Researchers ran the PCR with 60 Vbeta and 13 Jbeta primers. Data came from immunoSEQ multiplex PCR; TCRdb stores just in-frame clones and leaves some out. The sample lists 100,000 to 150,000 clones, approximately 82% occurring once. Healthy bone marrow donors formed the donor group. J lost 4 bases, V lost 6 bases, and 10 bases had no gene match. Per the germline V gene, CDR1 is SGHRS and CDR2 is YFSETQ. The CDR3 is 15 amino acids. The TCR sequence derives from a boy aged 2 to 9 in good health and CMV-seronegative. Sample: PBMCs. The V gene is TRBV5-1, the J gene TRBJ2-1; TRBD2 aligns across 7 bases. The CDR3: CASKAGSSVYNEQFF. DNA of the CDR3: TGCGCCAGCAAAGCGGGGAGTAGCGTTTACAATGAGCAGTTCTTC.